The T cell receptor beta chain described here comes from a study of cytomegalovirus exposure and HLA in healthy donors. Study results and limitations: Reported findings show TCR beta sequences accurately forecast HLA-A and HLA-B alleles in most subjects. There were some V segments, including TRBV6-2 and TRBV6-3, excluded as indistinguishable. CMV serostatus was the sole immune exposure data available. Associated with cytomegalovirus, according to the listing, were 150 to 200 TCR beta chains.

As for this clone: The antigen remains unidentified.

PCR was performed using 60 Vbeta and 13 Jbeta primers. Profiling relied on immunoSEQ multiplex PCR, and the TCRdb table lists in-frame clones only, not all of them. The table records more than 100,000 clones, 80% of them present only once. The V gene lost 4 bases and the J gene lost 2 bases, with 13 bases spanning the gap. Germline CDR1 and CDR2: MNHEY and SMNVEV (reference sequence). The CDR3 covers 15 residues. This sequence was found in a man aged 25 to 45 in good health and CMV-seronegative. The chain joins TRBV27 to TRBJ2-3; perhaps TRBD1 as D (6 bases). Sequences were obtained from PBMCs. CDR3 DNA: TGTGCCAGCAGTTGGATGGGGGCCGTCACAGATACGCAGTATTTT. The encoded protein is CASSWMGAVTDTQYF.